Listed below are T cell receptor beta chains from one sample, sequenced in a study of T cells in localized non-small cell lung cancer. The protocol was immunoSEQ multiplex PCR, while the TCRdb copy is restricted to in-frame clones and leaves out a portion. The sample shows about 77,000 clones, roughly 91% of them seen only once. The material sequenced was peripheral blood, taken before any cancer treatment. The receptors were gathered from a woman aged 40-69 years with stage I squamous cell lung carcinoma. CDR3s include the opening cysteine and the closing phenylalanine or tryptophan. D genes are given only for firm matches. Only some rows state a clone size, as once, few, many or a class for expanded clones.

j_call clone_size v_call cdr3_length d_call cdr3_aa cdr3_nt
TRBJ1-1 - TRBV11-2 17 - CASSLSLRRGGNTEAFF TGTGCCAGCAGCCTATCGTTACGGCGGGGCGGTAACACTGAAGCTTTCTTT
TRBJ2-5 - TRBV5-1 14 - CASSLGRVWETQYF TGCGCCAGCAGCTTGGGTAGGGTCTGGGAGACCCAGTACTTC
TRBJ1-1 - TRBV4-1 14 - CASSQGQLNTEAFF TGCGCCAGCAGCCAAGGACAGTTGAACACTGAAGCTTTCTTT
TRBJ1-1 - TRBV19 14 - CASSRGTVNTEAFF TGTGCCAGTAGTAGAGGGACGGTCAACACTGAAGCTTTCTTT
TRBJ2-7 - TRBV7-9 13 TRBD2 CAVREGNSYEQYF TGTGCCGTCAGGGAGGGAAACTCCTACGAGCAGTACTTC
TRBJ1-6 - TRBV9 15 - CASSVVPGLDSPLHF TGTGCCAGCAGCGTAGTGCCGGGATTAGATTCACCCCTCCACTTT
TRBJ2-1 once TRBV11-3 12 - CASSFSAGEQFF TGTGCCAGCAGCTTTTCGGCAGGGGAGCAGTTCTTC
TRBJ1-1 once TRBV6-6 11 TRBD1 CASRGTAGAFF TGTGCCAGCAGAGGGACAGCTGGCGCTTTCTTT
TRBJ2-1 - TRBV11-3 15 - CASSRVPGRYNEQFF TGTGCCAGCAGCCGGGTGCCGGGACGGTACAATGAGCAGTTCTTC
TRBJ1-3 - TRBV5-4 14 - CASSVQGAGNTIYF TGTGCCAGCAGCGTACAAGGGGCTGGAAACACCATATATTTT
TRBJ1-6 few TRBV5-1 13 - CASRWTDNSPLHF TGCGCCAGCAGGTGGACAGATAATTCACCCCTCCACTTT
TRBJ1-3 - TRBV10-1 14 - CASSESTAGNTIYF TGCGCCAGCAGTGAGTCGACAGCTGGAAACACCATATATTTT
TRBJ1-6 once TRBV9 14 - CASSPSTLESPLHF TGTGCCAGCAGCCCCTCGACGCTGGAATCACCCCTCCACTTT
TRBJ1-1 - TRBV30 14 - CAWDLTPTNTEAFF TGTGCCTGGGACCTGACACCTACGAACACTGAAGCTTTCTTT
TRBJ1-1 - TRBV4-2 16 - CASSQRTESFNTEAFF TGTGCCAGCAGCCAACGGACTGAGTCGTTTAACACTGAAGCTTTCTTT
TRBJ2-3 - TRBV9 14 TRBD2 CASSDGGGTDTQYF TGTGCCAGCAGCGACGGGGGGGGCACAGATACGCAGTATTTT
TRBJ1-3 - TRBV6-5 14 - CASSPGHSGNTIYF TGTGCCAGCAGTCCGGGACACTCTGGAAACACCATATATTTT
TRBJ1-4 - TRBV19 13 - CASSIMENEKLFF TGTGCCAGTAGTATAATGGAGAATGAAAAACTGTTTTTT
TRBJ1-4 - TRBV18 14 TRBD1 CASSTQGAREKLFF TGTGCCAGCTCGACACAGGGGGCGCGGGAAAAACTGTTTTTT
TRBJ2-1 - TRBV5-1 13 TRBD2 CASSVGGDNEQFF TGCGCCAGCAGCGTCGGGGGGGACAATGAGCAGTTCTTC
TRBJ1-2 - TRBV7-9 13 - CASSVQANYGYTF TGTGCCAGCAGCGTACAGGCTAACTATGGCTACACCTTC
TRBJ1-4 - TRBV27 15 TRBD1 CASRGYRGTNEKLFF TGTGCCAGCAGGGGATACAGGGGCACTAATGAAAAACTGTTTTTT
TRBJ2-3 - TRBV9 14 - CASSVLDSTDTQYF TGTGCCAGCAGCGTTTTAGACAGCACAGATACGCAGTATTTT
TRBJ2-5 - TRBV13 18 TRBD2 CASSLGRLAPLGYGTQYF TGTGCCAGCAGCTTAGGCAGACTAGCTCCTTTAGGCTACGGGACCCAGTACTTC
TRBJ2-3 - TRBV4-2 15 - CASSQEGLSADTQYF TGTGCCAGCAGCCAAGAGGGGCTCAGCGCAGATACGCAGTATTTT
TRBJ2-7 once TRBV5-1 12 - CASAPDYYEQYF TGCGCCAGCGCCCCGGATTACTACGAGCAGTACTTC
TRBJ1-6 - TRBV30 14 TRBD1 CAWKPGQGGSPLHF TGTGCCTGGAAGCCGGGACAGGGTGGCTCACCCCTCCACTTT
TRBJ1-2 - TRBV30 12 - CAWSAGQFGYTF TGTGCCTGGAGTGCTGGACAATTTGGTTACACCTTC
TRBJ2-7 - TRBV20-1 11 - CSAVRDAEQYF TGCAGTGCTGTCCGGGACGCCGAGCAGTACTTC
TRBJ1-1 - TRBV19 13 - CASSINRNTEAFF TGTGCCAGTAGTATCAACAGGAACACTGAAGCTTTCTTT
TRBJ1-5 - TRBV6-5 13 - CASRQGVGQPQHF TGTGCCAGCCGCCAGGGTGTTGGTCAGCCCCAGCATTTT
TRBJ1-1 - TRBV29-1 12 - CSAGGMNTEAFF TGCAGCGCCGGCGGCATGAACACTGAAGCTTTCTTT
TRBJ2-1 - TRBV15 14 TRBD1 CATSRETGGNEQFF TGTGCCACCAGCAGGGAGACAGGGGGCAATGAGCAGTTCTTC
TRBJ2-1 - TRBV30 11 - CAWSFRNEQFF TGTGCCTGGAGTTTTAGGAATGAGCAGTTCTTC
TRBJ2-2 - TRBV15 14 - CATSRDPMAGELFF TGTGCCACCAGCAGGGACCCAATGGCCGGGGAGCTGTTTTTT
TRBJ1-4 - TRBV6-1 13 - CASSERAVEKLFF TGTGCCAGCAGTGAGAGGGCGGTGGAAAAACTGTTTTTT
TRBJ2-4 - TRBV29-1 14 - CSAGQGFSKNIQYF TGCAGCGCCGGTCAAGGGTTTAGCAAAAACATTCAGTACTTC
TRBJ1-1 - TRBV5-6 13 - CASSADGNTEAFF TGTGCCAGCAGCGCGGACGGGAACACTGAAGCTTTCTTT
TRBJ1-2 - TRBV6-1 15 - CASRSPEGGRGGYTF TGTGCCAGCAGATCCCCGGAGGGGGGGCGAGGAGGCTACACCTTC
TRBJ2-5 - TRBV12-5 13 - CASGLNPQETQYF TGTGCTAGTGGTTTGAACCCTCAAGAGACCCAGTACTTC
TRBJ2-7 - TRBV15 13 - CATSRGETAGQYF TGTGCCACCAGCAGAGGGGAGACAGCAGGCCAGTACTTC
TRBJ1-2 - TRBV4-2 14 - CASSQVGQAYGYTF TGTGCCAGCAGCCAAGTAGGTCAGGCCTATGGCTACACCTTC
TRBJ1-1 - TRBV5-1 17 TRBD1 CASSPNPGQGLNTEAFF TGCGCCAGCAGCCCGAACCCGGGACAGGGGTTGAACACTGAAGCTTTCTTT
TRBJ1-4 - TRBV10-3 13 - CAISEGLNEKLFF TGTGCCATCAGTGAGGGCCTTAATGAAAAACTGTTTTTT
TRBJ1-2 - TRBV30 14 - CAWSVSGKYYGYTF TGTGCCTGGAGTGTTTCGGGGAAATACTATGGCTACACCTTC
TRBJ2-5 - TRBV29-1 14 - CSVEARGAEEFIYF TGCAGCGTTGAGGCTCGGGGGGCTGAGGAGTTCATATACTTC
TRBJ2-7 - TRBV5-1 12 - CASSLTAYEQYF TGCGCCAGCAGCTTAACAGCCTACGAGCAGTACTTC
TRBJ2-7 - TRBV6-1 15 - CASRSRDGQLDEQYF TGTGCCAGCAGAAGCCGGGACGGACAGTTGGACGAGCAGTACTTC
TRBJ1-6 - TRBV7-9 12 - CASSRNNSPLHF TGTGCCAGCAGCCGCAATAATTCACCCCTCCACTTT